The T cell receptor (beta chain) described here comes from a study of cytomegalovirus exposure and HLA in healthy donors. At the level of the study: Roughly four fifths of 398 genotyped donors fell in the Caucasian-associated ancestry cluster. General study points: Segments of the TCR beta V type were, in most cases, productive about 87% or about 30% of the time in an earlier analysis. CMV serostatus was the sole immune exposure data available.

With respect to this clone: Its antigen is unidentified.

Trimming stripped 4 bases from V and 0 bases from J, with 3 bases between. Looked up from germline, CDR1 is MNHNS and CDR2 is SASEGT. This CDR3 has 13 residues. Use of 60 Vbeta and 13 Jbeta primers characterized the PCR. Assay: immunoSEQ multiplex PCR; the TCRdb copy retains only in-frame clones and omits some. The sample contains about 96,000 clones, 65% to 75% of which appear only once. This TCR derives from an older woman in good health and CMV-seropositive. Input material: PBMCs. This chain joins TRBV6-1 and TRBJ2-2; D call uncertain. The CDR3 bases are TGTGCCAGCAGTGCAACGAACACCGGGGAGCTGTTTTTT. It codes for CASSATNTGELFF.